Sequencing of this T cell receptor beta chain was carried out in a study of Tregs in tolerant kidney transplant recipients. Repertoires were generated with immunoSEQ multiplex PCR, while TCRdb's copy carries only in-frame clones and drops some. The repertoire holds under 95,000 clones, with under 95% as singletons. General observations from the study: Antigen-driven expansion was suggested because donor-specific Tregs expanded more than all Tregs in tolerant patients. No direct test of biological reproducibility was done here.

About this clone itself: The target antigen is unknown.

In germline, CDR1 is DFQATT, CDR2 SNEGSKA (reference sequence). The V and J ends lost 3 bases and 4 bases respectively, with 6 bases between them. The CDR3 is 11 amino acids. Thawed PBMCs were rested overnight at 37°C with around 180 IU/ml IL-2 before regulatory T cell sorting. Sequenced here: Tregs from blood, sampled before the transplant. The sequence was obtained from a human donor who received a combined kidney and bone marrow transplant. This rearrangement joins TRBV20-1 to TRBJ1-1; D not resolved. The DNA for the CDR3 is TGCAGTGCTAGTCCTTCCACTGAAGCTTTCTTT. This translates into CSASPSTEAFF.